Below, one TCR beta chain is given with its context. Assay used: immunoSEQ multiplex PCR; TCRdb lists only in-frame clones, some missing. Of 300,000 to 350,000 clones listed, roughly 91% were seen once; the top ten hold over 8.5%. These data come from a study of blood T cell repertoires in COVID-19. At the level of the study: PBMCs, B-cell-depleted T cells, or T cells were the source of the cDNA or gDNA that made up the material.

The CDR3 length is 16 residues. CDR1 and CDR2 (germline): KGHSH, LQKENI. With V trimmed by 6 bases and J by 2 bases, 6 bases remained unmatched. The rearrangement links TRBV18 to TRBJ2-1, with 11 bases lining up with TRBD2. The sample was PBMCs or T cells enriched from blood (not recorded which). This sequence originates from a woman aged 30 to 39 who had recovered from COVID-19. The CDR3 DNA reads TGTGCCAGCTCTAGGGAGACTAGCGGGACCTACAATGAGCAGTTCTTC. The encoded protein is CASSRETSGTYNEQFF.